The clone carrying this TCR beta chain was observed once. Its antigen remains unidentified. This record belongs to a study of long-term antiretroviral therapy in people with HIV. The CDR3 spans 13 residues. Germline-derived CDR1 and CDR2 are SQVTM and ANQGSEA. Trimming at V came to 7 bases and at J to 4 bases, leaving 8 bases not matched to a gene. Points from the study as a whole: Clonal expansions arising prior to ART prevailed in the repertoire at every time point.

Every donor contributed at least one pre-ART and at least two post-ART PBMC samples. They ran version v3.0 of the immunoSEQ assay at survey level. Samples were sequenced targeting 40,000-50,000 T-cell genomes each. Method: immunoSEQ multiplex PCR; TCRdb's copy keeps in-frame clones and lacks some. The sample has roughly 29,000 clones; 95% are singletons. Sequenced here: unsorted PBMCs, sampled 5.3 years after starting antiretroviral therapy. The sequence was obtained from a man aged 25 to 45 with HIV. The chain carries TRBV29-1 and TRBJ1-2; 8 bases are shared with TRBD1. The CDR3 is CSAPSQGVYGYTF. CDR3 sequence (DNA): TGCAGCGCCCCTTCACAGGGGGTCTATGGCTACACCTTC.